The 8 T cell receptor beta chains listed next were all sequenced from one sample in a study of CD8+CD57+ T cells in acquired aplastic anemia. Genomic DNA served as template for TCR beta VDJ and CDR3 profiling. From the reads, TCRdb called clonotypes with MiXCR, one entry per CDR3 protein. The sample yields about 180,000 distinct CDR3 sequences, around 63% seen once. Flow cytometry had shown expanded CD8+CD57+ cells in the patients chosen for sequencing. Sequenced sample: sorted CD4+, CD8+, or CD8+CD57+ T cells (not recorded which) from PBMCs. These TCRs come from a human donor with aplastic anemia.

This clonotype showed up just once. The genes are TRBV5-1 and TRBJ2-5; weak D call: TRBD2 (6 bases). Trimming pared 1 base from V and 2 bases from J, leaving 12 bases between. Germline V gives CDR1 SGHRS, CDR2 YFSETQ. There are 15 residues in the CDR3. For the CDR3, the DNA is TGCGCCAGCAGCTTGCTTCAGGAGGGGCAAGAGACCCAGTACTTC. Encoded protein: CASSLLQEGQETQYF. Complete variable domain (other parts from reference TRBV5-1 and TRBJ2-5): KAGVTQTPRYLIKTRGQQVTLSCSPISGHRSVSWYQQTPGQGLQFLFEYFSETQRNKGNFPGRFSGRQFSNSRSEMNVSTLELGDSALYLCASSLLQEGQETQYFGPGTRLLVL.

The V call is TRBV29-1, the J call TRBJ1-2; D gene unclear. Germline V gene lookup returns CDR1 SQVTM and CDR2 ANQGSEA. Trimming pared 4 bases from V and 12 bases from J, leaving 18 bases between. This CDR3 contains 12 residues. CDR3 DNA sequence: TGCAGCGTTGTGGGAGAAGTAAGTGGAAACACCTTC. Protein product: CSVVGEVSGNTF.

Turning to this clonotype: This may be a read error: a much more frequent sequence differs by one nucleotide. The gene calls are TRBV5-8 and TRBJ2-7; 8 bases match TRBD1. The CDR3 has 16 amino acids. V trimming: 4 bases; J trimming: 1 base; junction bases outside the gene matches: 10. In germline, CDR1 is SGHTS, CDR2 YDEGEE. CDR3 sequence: CASSVDRGAGSYEQYF. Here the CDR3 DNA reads TGTGCCAGCAGCGTAGACAGGGGTGCCGGATCCTACGAGCAGTACTTC.

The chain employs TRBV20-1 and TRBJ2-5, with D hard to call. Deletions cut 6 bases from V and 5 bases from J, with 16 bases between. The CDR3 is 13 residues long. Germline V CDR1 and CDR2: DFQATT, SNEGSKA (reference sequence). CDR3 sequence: CSATLLRGETQYF. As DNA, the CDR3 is TGCAGTGCCACCCTCTTGCGTGGGGAGACCCAGTACTTC.

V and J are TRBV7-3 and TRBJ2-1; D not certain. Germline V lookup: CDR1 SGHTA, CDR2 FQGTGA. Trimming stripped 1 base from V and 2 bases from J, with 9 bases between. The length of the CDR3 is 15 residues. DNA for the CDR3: TGTGCCAGCAGCTTAATTGTAGGCCCCTACAATGAGCAGTTCTTC. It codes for CASSLIVGPYNEQFF.

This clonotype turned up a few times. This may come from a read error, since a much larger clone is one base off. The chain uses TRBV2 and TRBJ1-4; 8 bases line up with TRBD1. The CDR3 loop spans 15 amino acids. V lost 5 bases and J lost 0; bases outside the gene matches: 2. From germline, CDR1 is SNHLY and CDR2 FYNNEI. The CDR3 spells CASSLQGATNEKLFF. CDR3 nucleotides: TGTGCCAGCAGTTTACAGGGGGCAACTAATGAAAAACTGTTTTTT. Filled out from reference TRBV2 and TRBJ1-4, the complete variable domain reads EPEVTQTPSHQVTQMGQEVILRCVPISNHLYFYWYRQILGQKVEFLVSFYNNEISEKSEIFDDQFSVERPDGSNFTLKIRSTKLEDSAMYFCASSLQGATNEKLFFGSGTQLSVL.

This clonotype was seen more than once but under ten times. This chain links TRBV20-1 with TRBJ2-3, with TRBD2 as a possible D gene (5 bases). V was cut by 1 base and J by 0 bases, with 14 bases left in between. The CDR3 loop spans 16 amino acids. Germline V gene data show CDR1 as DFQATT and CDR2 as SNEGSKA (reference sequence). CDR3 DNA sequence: TGCAGTGCTAGAGCACAAAGCGGTGCTAGCACAGATACGCAGTATTTT. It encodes CSARAQSGASTDTQYF.

CDR3 bases: TGTGCCAGCAGCTTATTGGCGGACTCAGATACGCAGTATTTT. As protein: CASSLLADSDTQYF. J is TRBJ2-3 and V is TRBV7-2, with D possibly being TRBD2 (5 bases). This CDR3 contains 14 residues. Germline V CDR1 and CDR2: SGHTA, FQGNSA. Trimming left V 2 bases short and J 4 bases short, with 10 bases between.